This note documents a single T cell receptor beta chain sequence. The table came from immunoSEQ multiplex PCR; TCRdb's copy has only in-frame clones and leaves some out. The sample consists of about 99,000 clones, roughly 95% of them appearing once. Trimming removed 6 bases at V and 1 base at J, with 13 bases between. CDR1 and CDR2 (germline): MNHNS, SASEGT. CDR3 length equals 15 residues. This record comes from a study of OX40 agonist ivuxolimab in advanced cancers. Study overall: Patients in dose escalation had liver, melanoma, kidney or head and neck cancers.

The chain employs TRBV6-1 and TRBJ1-3; the D is unclear. This receptor was obtained from an adult with an advanced solid tumor such as melanoma, head and neck, liver or kidney cancer. This material consisted of CD4+ or CD8+ T cells sorted from blood, taken in a trial of the OX40 agonist ivuxolimab. CDR3 nucleotide sequence: TGTGCCAGCAGGGAATGGGGTTTGTCTGGAAACACCATATATTTT. Its translation is CASREWGLSGNTIYF.